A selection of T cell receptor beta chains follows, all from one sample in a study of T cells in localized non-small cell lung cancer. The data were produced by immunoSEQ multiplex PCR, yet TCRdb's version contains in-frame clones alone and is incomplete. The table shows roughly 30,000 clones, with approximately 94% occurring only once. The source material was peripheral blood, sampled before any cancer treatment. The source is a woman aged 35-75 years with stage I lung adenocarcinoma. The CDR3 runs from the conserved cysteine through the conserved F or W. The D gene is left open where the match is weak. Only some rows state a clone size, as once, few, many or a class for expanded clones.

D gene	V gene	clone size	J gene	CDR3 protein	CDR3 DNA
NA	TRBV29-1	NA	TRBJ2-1	CSTEVGGMEFF	TGCAGCACCGAAGTAGGGGGTATGGAGTTCTTC
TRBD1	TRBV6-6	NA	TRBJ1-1	CASTSGQGVNEAFF	TGTGCCAGCACCTCCGGACAGGGGGTAAATGAAGCTTTCTTT
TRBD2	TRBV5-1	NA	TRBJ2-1	CASSLEGRGIYNEQFF	TGCGCCAGCAGCTTGGAGGGGCGGGGGATCTACAATGAGCAGTTCTTC
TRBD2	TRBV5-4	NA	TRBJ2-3	CASSFGGATDTQYF	TGTGCCAGCAGCTTCGGGGGGGCGACAGATACGCAGTATTTT
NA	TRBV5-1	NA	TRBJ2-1	CASKAANSYNEQFF	TGCGCCAGCAAAGCAGCGAACTCCTACAATGAGCAGTTCTTC
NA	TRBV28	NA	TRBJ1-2	CASSLYPGTSYGYTF	TGTGCCAGCAGTTTATACCCCGGGACTAGCTATGGCTACACCTTC
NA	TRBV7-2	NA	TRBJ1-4	CASSRMRSEKLFF	TGTGCCAGCAGCCGTATGAGGAGTGAAAAACTGTTTTTT
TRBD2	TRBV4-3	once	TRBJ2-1	CASSQDTSGSYNEQFF	TGCGCCAGCAGCCAAGATACTAGCGGCTCCTACAATGAGCAGTTCTTC
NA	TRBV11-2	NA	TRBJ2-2	CASSLAAGRLFF	TGTGCCAGCAGCTTAGCGGCAGGGCGGTTGTTTTTT
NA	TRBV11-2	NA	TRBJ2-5	CASSLGVGSQTQYF	TGTGCCAGCAGCTTAGGGGTTGGCTCGCAGACCCAGTACTTC
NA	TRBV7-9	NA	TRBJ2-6	CASSLELSANVLTF	TGTGCCAGCAGCTTAGAACTGTCGGCCAACGTCCTGACTTTC
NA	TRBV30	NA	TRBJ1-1	CAWTGAGEAFF	TGTGCCTGGACAGGGGCGGGTGAAGCTTTCTTT
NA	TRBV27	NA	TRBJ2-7	CASSLYPSMASPYEQYF	TGTGCCAGCAGTTTATATCCCTCCATGGCCTCCCCCTACGAGCAGTACTTC
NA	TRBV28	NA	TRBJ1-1	CASSSSWGWDTEAFF	TGTGCCAGCAGTTCCTCTTGGGGTTGGGACACTGAAGCTTTCTTT
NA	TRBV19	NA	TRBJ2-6	CASIAPRPYSGANVLTF	TGTGCCAGTATCGCTCCCAGGCCCTACTCTGGGGCCAACGTCCTGACTTTC